This T cell receptor (beta chain) was documented in a study of shared clonotypes between healthy human individuals (dated by TCRdb to 2020 to 2022). General notes on the study: The cohort comprised a couple of women and a few men aged 18 to 49 years. To estimate repertoire size and how much clonotype sharing occurs between individuals, the study deeply sequenced the blood TCR repertoires of several healthy adults. For each donor, CD4 naive and CD4 memory were each given three plates, CD8 naive was given two plates, and CD8 memory was given one plate. Each donor's leukapheresis produced roughly between roughly 0.94 and 9.5 billion PBMCs. To increase sequencing depth and limit assay-specific biases, TCR repertoire library preparation and sequencing were carried out by different laboratories using diverse techniques.

Concerning this clone: Which antigen it targets is not known. Base qualities are missing; no much larger clone stands one base away.

Using the deep immunoSEQ assay, multiplex PCR amplified TCR CDR3 regions from genomic DNA. Extracted genomic DNA from each cell subset was spread evenly across all wells of several immunoSEQ 96-well plates, with each plate serving as a replicate. For sorted subsets, 150 to 250 ng genomic DNA, equal to 30,000 to 35,000 T cell genomes, was loaded into each replicate PCR. Purified libraries were measured with a Qubit 3.0 fluorometer, size-checked on a Bioanalyzer 2100, and measured again with the KAPA Library Quantification kit. Each immunoSEQ 96-well plate was sequenced on its own single-read 150-cycle Illumina NextSeq 550 flow cell. The study's own analysis went as follows. Because only junctional sequences without quality scores were contained in the immunoSEQ output, filtering matching that applied to full-length reads could not be performed. Sequences were annotated with PyIR, a Python wrapper for IgBLAST v1.9, using IMGT germline references to assign V/J genes and CDR3. Reads were removed for weak V/J assignments (E-value above 1e-6), missing CDR3, stop codons, out-of-frame junctions, or ambiguous translated residues. A V3J clonotype was defined by an identical inferred V gene, J gene, and CDR3 amino acid sequence. Percentage overlap between repertoires was computed as shared unique clonotypes divided by the size of the smaller repertoire. RTK rarefaction, the Chao1 estimator, and Recon v2.1 estimates of unobserved clonotypes were used to assess repertoire richness. For all TCRbeta clonotypes obtained by the gDNA method from four donors, generation probabilities were computed with OLGA. The immuneACCESS repertoire file appears here via TCRdb, limited to in-frame rearrangements. These files lack a portion of the clones; in checked studies, under half of the deficit traces to unresolved V genes, and the cause of the others is not known. V and J calls and clone size are those listed in that table; D and trimming were worked out from the DNA. Recorded for this sample are about 710,000 clones; around four fifths of them occurred a single time. Roughly 1.9% of the sample rests with the top ten.

Donors were healthy HIV-negative adults with no recently reported acute infections or vaccinations. Every donor was a Caucasian adult residing in Nashville, Tennessee, USA. CD4+ T cells were enriched through magnetic negative selection, after which naive cells were positively selected on CD45RA and the remaining negative fraction served as the memory subset. Blood was obtained by leukapheresis, after which PBMCs were separated by Ficoll-Histopaque density gradient centrifugation and cryopreserved in liquid nitrogen vapor phase. Analytical flow cytometry was used to check the purity and quantity of every magnetically sorted T cell population. Genomic DNA was isolated from each sorted fraction and quantified by UV absorbance on a Nanodrop 2000c. Broader findings and caveats from the paper: Pairwise subsampling indicated that sequencing depth was expected to affect the degree of clonotype sharing among donors. Incomplete sequencing was indicated by rarefaction of sorted-subset datasets, despite the large sequencing depth. Only blood was sampled, and tissue TCR repertoires likely differ from those in blood. Because the study included a small number of donors, the genetic and exposure-history diversity represented was limited. Naive subsets generally had larger estimated clonotype richness than memory subsets. Across a handful of donors, approximately 4.9% of naive CD4, roughly 3.5% of naive CD8, around 2.1% of memory CD4, and roughly 0.4% of memory CD8 clonotypes were shared. Clonotypes shared by all four sorted-subset donors showed higher generation probabilities than non-shared clonotypes.

The source material was memory CD4+ T cells sorted from blood. The intended sense of this specimen's cell subset or site label: CD45RA-negative fraction. The receptor's source is a woman in her thirties in good health.

The CDR3 region has the sequence CASSFDDSLNQPQHF. The DNA sequence is given as TGTGCCAGCAGTTTTGATGACAGTTTAAATCAGCCCCAGCATTTT. The sequence links TRBV28 to TRBJ1-5, with TRBD1 perhaps the D gene, on 5 matching bases. From its cysteine to its phenylalanine, the CDR3 spans 15 amino acids. Just CDR3 DNA is preserved here, 45 bases in frame from base 1. Sequences MDHEN (CDR1) and SYDVKM (CDR2) are obtained from the germline V gene. At the junction V is shortened by 3 bases and J by 4 bases, with 13 bases in between.